This T cell receptor beta chain was found in a study of cytomegalovirus exposure and HLA in healthy donors. Generated by immunoSEQ multiplex PCR, the TCRdb table keeps only in-frame clones and is missing some. The table includes 67,000 or so clones, just under 95% detected once. The CDR3 is 14 residues long. Germline V gives CDR1 SGHRS, CDR2 YFSETQ. Trimming left V 1 base short and J 0 bases short, with 7 bases between. The clonotype was recovered from a man younger than 35 in good health and CMV-seropositive. Sequencing used PBMCs. The chain links TRBV5-1 to TRBJ2-5; D unclear. The CDR3 protein is CASSLYLYQETQYF. In DNA form, the CDR3 reads TGCGCCAGCAGCTTGTACCTATACCAAGAGACCCAGTACTTC. Full variable domain (missing parts from reference TRBV5-1 and TRBJ2-5): KAGVTQTPRYLIKTRGQQVTLSCSPISGHRSVSWYQQTPGQGLQFLFEYFSETQRNKGNFPGRFSGRQFSNSRSEMNVSTLELGDSALYLCASSLYLYQETQYFGPGTRLLVL.